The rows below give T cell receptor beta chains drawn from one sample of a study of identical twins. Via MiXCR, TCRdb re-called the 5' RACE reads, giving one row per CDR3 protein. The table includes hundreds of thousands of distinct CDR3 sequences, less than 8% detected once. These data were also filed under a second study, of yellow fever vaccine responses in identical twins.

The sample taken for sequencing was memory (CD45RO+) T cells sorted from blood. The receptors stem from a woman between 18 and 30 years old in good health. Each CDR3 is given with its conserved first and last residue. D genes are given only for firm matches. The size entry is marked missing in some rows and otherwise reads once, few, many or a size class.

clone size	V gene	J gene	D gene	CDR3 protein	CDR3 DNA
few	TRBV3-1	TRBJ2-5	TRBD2	CASSQGAGGGAVKTQYF	TGTGCCAGCAGCCAAGGAGCCGGCGGGGGGGCCGTGAAGACCCAGTACTTC
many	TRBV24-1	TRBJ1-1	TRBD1	CATSDGQGIGTEAFF	TGTGCCACCAGTGATGGACAGGGAATAGGTACTGAAGCTTTCTTT
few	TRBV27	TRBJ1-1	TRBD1	CASMDRGNTEAFF	TGTGCCAGCATGGACAGGGGGAACACTGAAGCTTTCTTT
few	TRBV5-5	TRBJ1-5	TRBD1	CASSKPMTGLVRPQHF	TGTGCCAGCAGCAAACCCATGACAGGGTTAGTTCGGCCCCAGCATTTT
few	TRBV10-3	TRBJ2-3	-	CAISEGTLASTDTQYF	TGTGCCATCAGTGAGGGGACGTTAGCTAGCACAGATACGCAGTATTTT
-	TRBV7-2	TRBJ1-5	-	CASSTGTASPNQPQHF	TGTGCCAGCAGCACCGGGACGGCTTCCCCCAATCAGCCCCAGCATTTT
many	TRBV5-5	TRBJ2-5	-	CASSRIPGLQETQYF	TGTGCCAGCAGCAGAATACCGGGTCTCCAAGAGACCCAGTACTTC
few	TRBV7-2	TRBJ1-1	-	CASSLVGGMNTEAFF	TGTGCCAGCAGCTTAGTTGGGGGAATGAACACTGAAGCTTTCTTT
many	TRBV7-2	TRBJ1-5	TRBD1	CASSSPGQGVLIQPQHF	TGTGCCAGCAGCTCGCCGGGACAGGGAGTCCTGATTCAGCCCCAGCATTTT
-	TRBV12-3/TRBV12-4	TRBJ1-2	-	CASSPRGLNYGYTF	TGTGCCAGCAGTCCACGGGGTCTGAACTATGGCTACACCTTC
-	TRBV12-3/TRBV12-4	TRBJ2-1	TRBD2	CASSLKLWVALAGSRRPNEQFF	TGTGCCAGCAGTTTAAAGTTGTGGGTGGCACTAGCGGGAAGCCGTAGGCCCAATGAGCAGTTCTTC
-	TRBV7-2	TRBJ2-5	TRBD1	CASSFRGQGGETQYF	TGTGCCAGCAGCTTCAGGGGACAGGGTGGGGAGACCCAGTACTTC
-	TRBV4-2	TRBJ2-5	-	CASSQARGTGQETQYF	TGTGCCAGCAGCCAAGCCAGGGGCACAGGTCAAGAGACCCAGTACTTC
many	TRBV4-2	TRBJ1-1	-	CASSKEGDGNTEAFF	TGTGCCAGCAGCAAAGAGGGCGACGGGAACACTGAAGCTTTCTTT
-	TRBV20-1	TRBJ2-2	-	CSARQVASRSGELFF	TGCAGTGCTAGACAGGTGGCGTCCAGGTCCGGGGAGCTGTTTTTT
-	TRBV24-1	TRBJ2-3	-	CATREGDTQYF	TGTGCCACCAGAGAGGGAGATACGCAGTATTTT
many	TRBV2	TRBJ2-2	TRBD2	CASSASGGTGELFF	TGTGCCAGCAGCGCGAGCGGGGGGACCGGGGAGCTGTTTTTT
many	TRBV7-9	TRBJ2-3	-	CASSLVGSTDTQYF	TGCGCCAGCAGCTTAGTTGGAAGCACAGATACGCAGTATTTT
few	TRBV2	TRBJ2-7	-	CASRDRALSSSEQYF	TGTGCCAGCAGGGATCGCGCCCTCTCCTCCTCCGAGCAGTACTTC
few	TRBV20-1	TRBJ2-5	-	CSARRQGRQETQYF	TGCAGTGCTAGGCGGCAGGGGAGACAAGAGACCCAGTACTTC
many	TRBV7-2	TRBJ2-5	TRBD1	CASSLRAGQGAGETQYF	TGTGCCAGCAGCTTACGTGCGGGGCAGGGGGCGGGGGAGACCCAGTACTTC
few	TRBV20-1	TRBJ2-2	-	CSARGAQGLYTGELFF	TGCAGTGCTAGGGGGGCCCAGGGTCTTTACACCGGGGAGCTGTTTTTT
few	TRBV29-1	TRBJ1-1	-	CSTWTGGTEAFF	TGCAGCACCTGGACGGGTGGCACTGAAGCTTTCTTT
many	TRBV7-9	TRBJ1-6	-	CASSRQPDSPLHF	TGTGCCAGCAGCCGACAGCCCGATTCACCCCTCCACTTT
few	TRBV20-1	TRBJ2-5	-	CSARAGTRETQYF	TGCAGTGCTAGAGCAGGGACGCGGGAGACCCAGTACTTC
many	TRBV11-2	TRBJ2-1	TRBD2	CASSLGTSYNEQFF	TGTGCCAGCAGCTTAGGGACTAGCTACAATGAGCAGTTCTTC
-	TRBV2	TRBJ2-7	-	CASSEFRALGYEQYF	TGTGCCAGCAGTGAATTCCGGGCTCTAGGTTACGAGCAGTACTTC
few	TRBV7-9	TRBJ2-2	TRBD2	CASSSSGGVAGELFF	TGTGCCAGCAGCTCCAGCGGGGGGGTTGCCGGGGAGCTGTTTTTT
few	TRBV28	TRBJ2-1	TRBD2	CASSLSGRPTGKFF	TGTGCCAGCAGCCTTAGCGGGAGGCCCACCGGGAAGTTCTTC
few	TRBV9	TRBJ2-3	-	CASSVEGGSSGADTQYF	TGTGCCAGCAGCGTAGAGGGGGGCTCCTCGGGGGCAGATACGCAGTATTTT
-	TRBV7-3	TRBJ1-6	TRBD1	CASSINGQGAPPLHF	TGTGCCAGCAGCATAAACGGACAGGGCGCTCCACCCCTCCACTTT
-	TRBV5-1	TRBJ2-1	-	CASSLAGVPSYNEQFF	TGCGCCAGCAGCTTGGCCGGGGTGCCCTCCTACAATGAGCAGTTCTTC
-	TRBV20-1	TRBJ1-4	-	CSARPPGKANEKLFF	TGCAGTGCTAGACCCCCAGGGAAAGCAAATGAAAAACTGTTTTTT
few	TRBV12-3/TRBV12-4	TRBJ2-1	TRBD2	CASSPGLYNEQFF	TGTGCCAGCAGTCCGGGACTATACAATGAGCAGTTCTTC
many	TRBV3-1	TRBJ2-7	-	CASSQSSEQYF	TGTGCCAGCAGCCAAAGCAGCGAGCAGTACTTC
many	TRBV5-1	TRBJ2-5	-	CASSFTGIQETQYF	TGCGCCAGCAGCTTCACAGGGATACAAGAGACCCAGTACTTC
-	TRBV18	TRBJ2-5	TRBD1	CASSHRLRQGSPFQETQYF	TGTGCCAGCTCCCACAGATTAAGACAGGGCTCTCCGTTCCAAGAGACCCAGTACTTC
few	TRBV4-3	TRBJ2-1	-	CASSQEYGSSYNEQFF	TGCGCCAGCAGCCAGGAATACGGGAGCTCCTACAATGAGCAGTTCTTC
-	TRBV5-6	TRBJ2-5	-	CASSSKYGETQYF	TGTGCCAGCAGTTCGAAGTACGGAGAGACCCAGTACTTC
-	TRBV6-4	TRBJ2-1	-	CASSDSGRSHDEQFF	TGTGCCAGCAGTGATTCTGGTCGCAGCCACGATGAGCAGTTCTTC
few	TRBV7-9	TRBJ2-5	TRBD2	CASSFGDSGAETQYF	TGTGCCAGCAGCTTCGGGGATAGCGGGGCCGAGACCCAGTACTTC
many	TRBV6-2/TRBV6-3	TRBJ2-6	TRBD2	CASSYSLAGTLGANVLTF	TGTGCCAGCAGTTACTCCCTAGCGGGGACTCTCGGGGCCAACGTCCTGACTTTC
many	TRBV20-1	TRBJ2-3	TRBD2	CSATISGSFTDTQYF	TGCAGTGCTACCATTAGCGGGAGTTTCACAGATACGCAGTATTTT
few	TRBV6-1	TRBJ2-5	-	CASSRTEKETQYF	TGTGCCAGCAGCCGGACAGAGAAGGAGACCCAGTACTTC
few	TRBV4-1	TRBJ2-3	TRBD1	CASSHPDRATDTQYF	TGCGCCAGCAGCCACCCGGACAGGGCAACAGATACGCAGTATTTT
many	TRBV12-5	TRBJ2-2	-	CASGTMGSTGELFF	TGTGCTAGTGGTACCATGGGTTCCACCGGGGAGCTGTTTTTT
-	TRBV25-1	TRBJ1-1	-	CASSVSGVGRTEAFF	TGTGCCAGCAGTGTTTCAGGGGTGGGAAGGACTGAAGCTTTCTTT
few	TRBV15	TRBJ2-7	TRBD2	CATGGVAAAEQYF	TGTGCCACGGGGGGGGTAGCCGCGGCCGAGCAGTACTTC
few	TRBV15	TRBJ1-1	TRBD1	CATSRKQGAGTEAFF	TGTGCCACCAGCAGAAAACAGGGGGCCGGGACTGAAGCTTTCTTT
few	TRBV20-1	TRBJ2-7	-	CSATGITSEAYEQYF	TGCAGTGCAACCGGGATCACTTCAGAGGCCTACGAGCAGTACTTC